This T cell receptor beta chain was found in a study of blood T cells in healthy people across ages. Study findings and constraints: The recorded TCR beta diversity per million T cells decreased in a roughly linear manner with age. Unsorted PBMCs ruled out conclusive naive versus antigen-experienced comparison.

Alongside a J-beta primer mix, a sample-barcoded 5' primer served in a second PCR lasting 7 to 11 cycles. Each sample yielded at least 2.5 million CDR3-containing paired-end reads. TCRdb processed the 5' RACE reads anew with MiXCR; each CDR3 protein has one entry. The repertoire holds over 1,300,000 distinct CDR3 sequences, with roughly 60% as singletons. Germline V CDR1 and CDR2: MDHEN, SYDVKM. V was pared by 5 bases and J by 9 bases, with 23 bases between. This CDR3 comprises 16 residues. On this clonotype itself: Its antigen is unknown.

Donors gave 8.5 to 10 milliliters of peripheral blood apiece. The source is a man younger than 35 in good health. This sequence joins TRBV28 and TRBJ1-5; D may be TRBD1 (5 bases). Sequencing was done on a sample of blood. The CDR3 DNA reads TGTGCCAGCAGTGTCTTAGGAACTGGGGGATATCGGCCCCAGCATTTT. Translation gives CASSVLGTGGYRPQHF. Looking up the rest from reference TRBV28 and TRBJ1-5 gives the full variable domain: DVKVTQSSRYLVKRTGEKVFLECVQDMDHENMFWYRQDPGLGLRLIYFSYDVKMKEKGDIPEGYSVSREKKERFSLILESASTNQTSMYLCASSVLGTGGYRPQHFGDGTRLSIL.